Each of the 13 T cell receptor beta chains below was sequenced from the same sample in a study of CDR3 diversity in severe acne. MiXCR, run by TCRdb on the PCR reads, gives a single entry per CDR3 protein. Of approximately 90,000 distinct CDR3 sequences listed, approximately 49% are singletons. Sequencing was carried out using blood. Source of these receptors: a male donor with severe acne vulgaris.

The chain has TRBV11-2 and TRBJ2-5; TRBD1 or TRBD2 may be the D gene (5 bases each). The germline V gene encodes CDR1 SGHAT and CDR2 FQNNGV. Between the trimmed V and J ends, which lost 3 bases and 2 bases, there was a span of 10 bases. The CDR3 loop spans 14 amino acids. CDR3 sequence: CASSFGGMQETQYF. As DNA, the CDR3 is TGTGCCAGCAGCTTTGGGGGTATGCAAGAGACCCAGTACTTC.

This clonotype has just a few counts. This chain connects TRBV11-2 to TRBJ2-7; D possibly corresponds to TRBD2 (5 bases). Germline-derived CDR1 and CDR2 are SGHAT and FQNNGV. The length of the CDR3 is 14 residues. Trimming left V 5 bases short and J 3 bases short, with 14 bases between. This CDR3 is CASSRGYGYYEQYV. The CDR3 DNA sequence: TGTGCCAGCAGCCGAGGGTACGGATACTACGAGCAGTACGTC.

This clonotype showed up just a few times. The gene calls are TRBV9 and TRBJ1-6, with unresolved D. Trimming removed 1 base from V and 9 bases from J, with 8 bases in between. Germline CDR1 is SGDLS and CDR2 is YYNGEE. This CDR3 region has 13 residues. CDR3 region: CASSVSSVSPLHF. The CDR3 nucleotides are TGTGCCAGCAGCGTATCATCGGTTTCACCCCTCCACTTT.

With respect to this clonotype: The conserved phenylalanine or tryptophan normally closing the CDR3 is absent here, so this likely arose from a read error. The chain recombines TRBV28 with TRBJ1-5; D is unclear. The CDR3 spans 11 residues. Per germline, CDR1 MDHEN and CDR2 SYDVKM. The ends were cut back, 6 bases at V and 4 bases at J, with 4 bases in the middle. CDR3 in DNA: TGTGCCAGCAGCGGGAATCAGCCCCAGCATTCA. Its translation is CASSGNQPQHS.

As regards this clonotype: Sequence at one end of the junction differs from germline and may be a read error. This chain uses TRBV11-2 with TRBJ2-2; no reliable D call. The CDR3 runs 14 residues. Germline V CDR1 and CDR2: SGHAT, FQNNGV. CDR3 coding DNA: TGTGCCAGCAACTTAGTCCTGAACACCGGGGAGCTGTTTTTT. Amino acids: CASNLVLNTGELFF.

As regards this clonotype: The conserved phenylalanine or tryptophan normally closing the CDR3 is absent here, so this likely arose from a read error. The chain joins TRBV5-5 to TRBJ2-1, with TRBD2 matching 7 bases. The germline gives CDR1 SGHKS, CDR2 YYEKEE (reference sequence). The CDR3 loop spans 14 amino acids. V was pared by 9 bases and J by 1 base, with 7 bases of the junction left unmatched. CDR3 coding DNA: TGTGCCACCCAGCGGGATGAATCCTACAATGAGCAGTTCAGA. This sequence encodes CATQRDESYNEQFR.

This clonotype has only a few counts. V usage is TRBV25-1 and J usage is TRBJ1-1; 8 bases match TRBD1. Germline values: CDR1 MGHDK, CDR2 SYGVNS. J gave up 5 bases and V 3 bases, and 8 bases lay outside the gene matches. This CDR3 is built from 15 residues. The CDR3 nucleotides are TGTGCCAGCAGTGATCCCAGGGGGCTTGGGACTGAAGCTTTCTTT. Amino acid sequence: CASSDPRGLGTEAFF.

The table lists this clonotype with a few counts. V and J are TRBV28 and TRBJ2-7; 13 nucleotides agree with TRBD2. The V segment lost 4 bases and the J segment 3 bases; nucleotides outside the gene matches: 6. Germline lookup yields CDR1 MDHEN and CDR2 SYDVKM. The CDR3 totals 16 residues. DNA of the CDR3: TGTGCCAGCAGTTCCTTTGGACTAGCGGGAGACTACGAGCAGTACTTC. This translates into CASSSFGLAGDYEQYF.

This clonotype has only one observation. The chain employs TRBV7-9 and TRBJ2-3; weak D call: TRBD2 (5 bases). V was shortened by 5 bases and J by 1 base, with 10 bases between the two germline ends. The CDR3 contains 14 residues. Germline V CDR1 and CDR2: SEHNR, FQNEAQ (reference sequence). The CDR3 coding sequence is TGTGCCAGCAGCCGACTAAGTGGCACAGATACGCAGTATTTT. Translated: CASSRLSGTDTQYF.

This clonotype was counted a few times. The chain links TRBV6-1 to TRBJ2-7, with TRBD1 identical over 10 bases. J was trimmed by 0 bases and V by 1 base; bases with no gene match: 0. Germline CDR1 reads MNHNS; CDR2 reads SASEGT. The CDR3 is 15 residues long. Here the CDR3 DNA reads TGTGCCAGCAGTGAAGGGACAGGGGGCTCCTACGAGCAGTACTTC. Translated: CASSEGTGGSYEQYF.

This clonotype was detected ten times or more. The gene calls are TRBV6-1 and TRBJ2-1, with unresolved D. V shed 10 bases and J shed 2 bases, with 6 bases lying between them. Germline lookup yields CDR1 MNHNS and CDR2 SASEGT. The CDR3 has 11 residues. CDR3 nucleotides: TGTGCCATCGGAACCTACAATGAGCAGTTCTTC. Encoded protein: CAIGTYNEQFF.

This clonotype was picked up one time. The V call is TRBV15, the J call TRBJ2-7; 8 bases map to TRBD1. The CDR3 is 17 amino acids. Unmatched junction bases numbered 13, after V lost 0 bases and J lost 6 bases. CDR1 and CDR2 from the germline V gene are LNHNV and YYDKDF (reference sequence). CDR3 sequence reads: CATSRESAGTGLVEQYF. CDR3 sequence (DNA): TGTGCCACCAGCAGAGAGTCGGCCGGGACAGGCCTTGTCGAGCAGTACTTC.

As to this clonotype: One end of the junction does not line up with germline, which may come from a read error. CDR3 loop: CASSLAGTSGRDTYGQYF. The CDR3 DNA follows: TGTGCCAGCAGCTTGGCCGGGACTAGCGGGAGGGATACCTACGGGCAGTACTTC. V and J are TRBV7-6 and TRBJ2-7, with 16 bases that match TRBD2. CDR3 size: 18 residues. Germline loops: CDR1 SGHVS, CDR2 FNYEAQ.